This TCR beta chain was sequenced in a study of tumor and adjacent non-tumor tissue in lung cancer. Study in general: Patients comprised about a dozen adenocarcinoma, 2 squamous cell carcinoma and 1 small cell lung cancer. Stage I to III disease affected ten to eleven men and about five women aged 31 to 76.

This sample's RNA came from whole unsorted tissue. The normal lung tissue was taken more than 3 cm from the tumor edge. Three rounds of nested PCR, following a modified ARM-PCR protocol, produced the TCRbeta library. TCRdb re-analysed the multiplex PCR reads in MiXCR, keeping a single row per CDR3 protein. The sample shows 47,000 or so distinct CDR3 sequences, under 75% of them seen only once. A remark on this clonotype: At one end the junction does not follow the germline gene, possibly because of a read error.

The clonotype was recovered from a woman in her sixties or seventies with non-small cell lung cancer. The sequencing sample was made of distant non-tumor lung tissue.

The CDR3 here is CSLARGQLKNYGYTF. The CDR3 region has the DNA TGCAGTCTCGCCCGGGGACAGCTTAAGAACTATGGCTATACCTTC. The genes are TRBV20-1 and TRBJ1-2; 7 nucleotides line up with TRBD1. CDR1 and CDR2 from the germline V gene are DFQATT and SNEGSKA (reference sequence). This CDR3 is built from 15 residues.